These T cell receptor beta chains were read from a single sample in a study of blood T cell repertoires in COVID-19. Sequencing used immunoSEQ multiplex PCR; TCRdb keeps in-frame clones, though not all of them. The sample contains approximately 100,000 clones, about 79% of which appear only once. Sample: peripheral blood. The receptors stem from a woman of 80 years or more with active or convalescent COVID-19. Both conserved end residues are part of each CDR3. The D gene is left open where the match is weak. Expanded clones are given a class, and other clones once, few, many or no size at all.

>TRBJ2-1|TRBV18|.|TRBD1
CASSLPGQGARNEQFF
TGTGCCAGCTCACTACCGGGACAGGGGGCTCGAAATGAGCAGTTCTTC
>TRBJ1-3|TRBV3-1/TRBV3-2|.|.
CASSQDAFKKGPNRSGNTIYF
TGTGCCAGCAGCCAAGATGCTTTTAAGAAGGGGCCGAACCGCTCTGGAAACACCATATATTTT
>TRBJ1-4|TRBV5-8|.|.
CASSFGTNGGNEKLFF
TGTGCCAGCAGCTTTGGAACGAACGGGGGTAATGAAAAACTGTTTTTT
>TRBJ1-2|TRBV9|.|TRBD1
CASSTTLGGAGYGYTF
TGTGCCAGCAGCACCACCCTAGGGGGCGCGGGTTATGGCTACACCTTC
>TRBJ1-5|TRBV5-6|.|.
CASSSRVGQGSQPQHF
TGTGCCAGCAGCTCCAGGGTAGGCCAGGGGAGTCAGCCCCAGCATTTT
>TRBJ2-7|TRBV27|.|.
CASSTTASPYEQYF
TGTGCCAGCAGCACTACTGCTAGTCCCTACGAGCAGTACTTC
>TRBJ1-6|TRBV25-1|.|.
CASSPRWTDNSPLHF
TGTGCCAGCAGCCCTCGCTGGACAGATAATTCACCCCTCCACTTT
>TRBJ2-3|TRBV5-4|.|TRBD2
CASSLGPGGPKKYF
TGTGCCAGCAGCTTGGGGCCGGGAGGCCCTAAAAAGTATTTT
>TRBJ1-1|TRBV27|.|.
CASSWLPNTEAFF
TGTGCCAGCAGTTGGCTTCCGAACACTGAAGCTTTCTTT
>TRBJ2-7|TRBV21-1|once|.
CASRGAVTVSSYEQYF
TGTGCCAGCAGGGGGGCTGTGACGGTGAGCTCCTACGAGCAGTACTTC
>TRBJ2-3|TRBV7-9|many|TRBD1
CASSHGQGGDTQYF
TGTGCCAGCAGCCACGGACAGGGGGGAGATACGCAGTATTTT
>TRBJ1-1|TRBV28|.|.
CASSLTGISGVTEAFF
TGTGCCAGCAGTTTAACCGGCATTTCAGGGGTCACTGAAGCTTTCTTT
>TRBJ1-3|TRBV6-5|.|.
CASSFTRLPSGNTIYF
TGTGCCAGCAGTTTTACGCGCCTCCCCTCTGGAAACACCATATATTTT
>TRBJ1-5|TRBV6-5|.|TRBD1
CASSGQGTNQPQHF
TGTGCCAGCAGCGGACAGGGAACCAATCAGCCCCAGCATTTT
>TRBJ2-3|TRBV6-5|.|TRBD2
CASRSGGVGTDTQYF
TGTGCCAGCAGGTCTGGGGGGGTTGGCACAGATACGCAGTATTTT
>TRBJ2-7|TRBV5-1|.|TRBD2
CASSLLSGEAYEQYF
TGCGCCAGCAGCTTGCTTAGCGGGGAAGCCTACGAGCAGTACTTC
>TRBJ2-7|TRBV5-1|.|TRBD1
CASAPQGAPTEQYF
TGCGCCAGCGCCCCACAGGGGGCGCCAACCGAGCAGTACTTC
>TRBJ1-2|TRBV28|few|.
CASSLYRAYGYTF
TGTGCCAGCAGTTTATACAGGGCCTATGGCTACACCTTC
>TRBJ2-5|TRBV5-1|.|TRBD2
CASSRLAGEQETQYF
TGCGCCAGCAGCAGATTAGCGGGAGAGCAAGAGACCCAGTACTTC
>TRBJ2-6|TRBV7-9|.|.
CASSLLGHRVSGANVLTF
TGTGCCAGCAGCTTATTGGGGCACAGGGTCTCTGGGGCCAACGTCCTGACTTTC
>TRBJ2-3|TRBV7-9|.|TRBD2
CASSWGLAGGGPITDTQYF
TGTGCCAGCAGCTGGGGACTAGCGGGAGGGGGACCCATTACAGATACGCAGTATTTT
>TRBJ2-3|TRBV7-3|.|.
CASSAGLDTQYF
TGTGCCAGCAGCGCCGGACTAGATACGCAGTATTTT
>TRBJ2-3|TRBV5-1|.|TRBD2
CASSLLGGSPDTQYF
TGCGCCAGCAGCTTGCTCGGCGGGAGCCCAGATACGCAGTATTTT
>TRBJ1-6|TRBV28|.|TRBD1
CASSQGGTVNNSPLHF
TGTGCCAGCAGCCAAGGGGGGACAGTCAATAATTCACCCCTCCACTTT
>TRBJ2-7|TRBV27|.|TRBD1
CASSQIPGQGEEQYF
TGTGCCAGCAGCCAAATACCGGGACAGGGGGAAGAGCAGTACTTC
>TRBJ2-7|TRBV6-5|.|TRBD2
CASSKLAGGPNEQYF
TGTGCCAGCAGCAAACTAGCGGGAGGACCCAACGAGCAGTACTTC
>TRBJ2-7|TRBV5-1|.|TRBD2
CASSLGLAPMTYEQYF
TGCGCCAGCAGCTTGGGACTAGCGCCCATGACCTACGAGCAGTACTTC
>TRBJ2-7|TRBV5-4|.|.
CASRYEGKSYEQYF
TGTGCCAGCAGGTACGAGGGTAAATCCTACGAGCAGTACTTC
>TRBJ2-3|TRBV3-1/TRBV3-2|.|.
CASGGPPAGTDTQYF
TGTGCCAGCGGAGGACCTCCGGCTGGCACAGATACGCAGTATTTT
>TRBJ2-7|TRBV12-3/TRBV12-4|.|.
CASSSGIHEQYF
TGTGCCAGCAGTTCAGGGATCCACGAGCAGTACTTC
>TRBJ1-2|TRBV5-4|.|TRBD1
CASSVPTGTANYGYTF
TGTGCCAGCAGCGTACCGACAGGGACCGCTAACTATGGCTACACCTTC
>TRBJ2-2|TRBV6-5|.|.
CASRKTGVGELFF
TGTGCCAGCAGGAAGACAGGTGTCGGGGAGCTGTTTTTT
>TRBJ1-5|TRBV18|.|TRBD1
CASSPDRTYGPQHF
TGTGCCAGCTCACCGGACAGGACGTATGGGCCCCAGCATTTT
>TRBJ2-7|TRBV4-1|few|.
CASSSFRGPGGYEQYF
TGCGCCAGCAGCTCCTTCAGAGGTCCCGGAGGCTACGAGCAGTACTTC
>TRBJ1-5|TRBV5-8|.|.
CASSLAGSSNQPQHF
TGTGCCAGCAGCTTGGCGGGGTCGAGCAATCAGCCCCAGCATTTT
>TRBJ1-2|TRBV5-1|.|TRBD1
CASSLEQGSRGYTF
TGCGCCAGCAGCTTAGAACAGGGGAGTAGGGGCTACACCTTC
>TRBJ2-7|TRBV18|.|TRBD2
CASSPAPAGVIEQYF
TGTGCCAGCTCACCAGCCCCAGCGGGAGTAATCGAGCAGTACTTC
>TRBJ1-2|TRBV11-2|few|.
CASSLDNLRGYGYTF
TGTGCCAGCAGCTTAGATAACCTCAGGGGCTATGGCTACACCTTC